These T cell receptor beta chains were read from a single sample in a study of blood T cells in healthy people across ages. Via MiXCR, TCRdb re-called the 5' RACE reads, giving one row per CDR3 protein. The sample contains roughly 900,000 distinct CDR3 sequences, 48% of which appear only once. The specimen sequenced was blood. The source of these receptors is a man aged 30 to 39 in good health. The conserved cysteine and the conserved F or W are not part of the CDR3 here. Each record gives: V gene, CDR3 protein.

TRBV2 ASSEGRGYNEQF
TRBV20-1 RGQDGRDSPLH
TRBV6-4 ASSRGDGYTEAF
TRBV7-9 ASSLTQESSDEQY
TRBV24-1 ATSAPLAGMETQY
TRBV20-1 SALRTSGGMTDTQY
TRBV10-3 AISPRPVNTEAF
TRBV7-9 AGSLQEGGRTDTQY
TRBV6-1 ASSEWAGANQPQH
TRBV4-2 ASSQGALRIEAF
TRBV4-2 ASSQAGTDLSGYT
TRBV5-1 ASSEGGERFNYGYT
TRBV29-1 SAVQGPRGETQY
TRBV30 ACGTGFNQPQH
TRBV20-1 GATGTAGYNEQF
TRBV2 AGSVEGGRTEAF
TRBV10-2 ASSEQGGNTEAF
TRBV7-2 ASNLGTETQY
TRBV28 ASSFQSSNQPQH
TRBV27 ASSFLGQIEQF
TRBV20-1 SASLPGAVGGYT
TRBV28 AISGEGVDTQY
TRBV20-1 SARDPAGDYRGEQY
TRBV20-1 SARGVLAGETYEQY